These 23 T cell receptor beta chains were all obtained from the same sample, sequenced in a study of T cell responses to AZD1222 COVID-19 vaccine (dated by TCRdb to 2020 to 2022). Library creation used the immunoSEQ multiplex PCR assay. The table was pulled from immuneACCESS by TCRdb, which kept in-frame rearrangements only. Such tables lose some clones; where checked, under half of the loss comes from unresolved V genes, and the rest has no known cause. The sample contains over 100,000 clones, approximately 90% of them found a single time. The top ten clones comprise 2% to 3% of the sample. Explained via the paper, the time point label denotes: baseline before first vaccination. The sample was peripheral blood, taken on day 0 of AZD1222 vaccination. Receptor source: an adult in good health.

This clone was detected only once. V usage is TRBV27 and J usage is TRBJ2-1; D may be TRBD2 (6 bases). The germline V gene has CDR1 MNHEY and CDR2 SMNVEV (reference sequence). Trimming pared 8 bases from V and 2 bases from J, leaving 10 bases between. CDR3 length: 13 residues. For the CDR3, the DNA is TGTGCCAGCCGGGAGAATGCCTACAATGAGCAGTTCTTC. Residues: CASRENAYNEQFF.

This chain uses TRBV28 with TRBJ2-7, with D perhaps TRBD1 (6 bases). Deletions cut 4 bases from V and 3 bases from J, with 10 bases between. CDR3 length: 13 residues. Germline V gene sequence: CDR1 MDHEN, CDR2 SYDVKM. CDR3 in amino acids: CASSYPGVYEQYF. DNA of the CDR3: TGTGCCAGCAGTTATCCAGGGGTCTACGAGCAGTACTTC.

The chain uses TRBV10-3 and TRBJ2-7; 12 bases are a match to TRBD2. The CDR3 runs 15 residues. Germline CDR1 is ENHRY and CDR2 is SYGVKD. V was pared by 8 bases and J by 2 bases, with 7 bases of the junction left unmatched. CDR3 sequence: CAIGRTSGNTYEQYF. The CDR3 bases are TGTGCCATCGGACGGACTAGCGGGAATACCTACGAGCAGTACTTC.

The chain employs TRBV3-1 (or the pseudogene TRBV3-2) and TRBJ2-1; the D call may be TRBD1 or TRBD2 (6 bases each). The CDR3 has 13 residues. Germline values: CDR1 LGHDT, CDR2 YNNKEL (reference sequence). Trimming took 7 bases from V and 6 from J, leaving 13 bases between them. CDR3 DNA sequence: TGTGCCAGCACCCTTCCGGGGGCCAATGAGCAGTTCTTC. Amino acid sequence: CASTLPGANEQFF.

The sample holds a few counts of this clone. The V call is TRBV5-1, the J call TRBJ2-1; D is possibly TRBD2 (6 bases). Trimming took off 0 bases at V and 3 bases at J, with 10 bases between the two ends. The CDR3 loop spans 15 amino acids. The germline V gene has CDR1 SGHRS and CDR2 YFSETQ. CDR3 DNA: TGCGCCAGCAGCTTGGGACTAGTGAGCTACAATGAGCAGTTCTTC. Its protein product is CASSLGLVSYNEQFF.

This clone was seen a few times. The chain uses TRBV7-6 and TRBJ2-2; D is ambiguous. The CDR3 is 13 amino acids. Germline CDR1 is SGHVS and CDR2 is FNYEAQ. V was trimmed by 5 bases and J by 1 base, leaving 5 bases between them. This CDR3 reads CASSRRNTGELFF. CDR3 bases: TGTGCCAGCAGCCGACGGAACACCGGGGAGCTGTTTTTT.

This sequence joins TRBV4-2 and TRBJ1-2; D remains unclear. CDR1 is LGHNA, CDR2 YNFKEQ, per germline. Between the trimmed V and J ends, which lost 0 bases and 1 base, there was a span of 9 bases. The CDR3 runs 15 residues. CDR3 nucleotides: TGTGCCAGCAGCCAAGAAAGGTCGGATAACTATGGCTACACCTTC. Its translation is CASSQERSDNYGYTF.

The J gene is TRBJ1-1, the V gene TRBV5-1; D is unclear. V was shortened by 4 bases and J by 0 bases, with 13 bases between the two germline ends. The CDR3 runs 15 residues. The germline V gene has CDR1 SGHRS and CDR2 YFSETQ. CDR3 sequence (DNA): TGCGCCAGCAGCAAAGAGACAACTATGAACACTGAAGCTTTCTTT. This encodes CASSKETTMNTEAFF.

The chain carries TRBV7-3 and TRBJ2-1; 10 bases are shared with TRBD1. The V and J ends lost 5 bases and 8 bases, in that order; junction bases with no gene match: 12. CDR1 SGHTA and CDR2 FQGTGA come from the germline V gene. The CDR3 runs 16 residues. CDR3 in amino acids: CASSAQAGTGVHEQFF. The CDR3, as DNA: TGTGCCAGCAGCGCGCAGGCCGGGACAGGGGTGCATGAGCAGTTCTTC.

A single count supports this clone. V usage is TRBV7-3 and J usage is TRBJ2-4, with 14 bases identical to TRBD2. The germline gives CDR1 SGHTA, CDR2 FQGTGA. J lost 6 bases, V lost 4 bases, and 5 bases had no gene match. The length of the CDR3 is 16 residues. This CDR3 reads CASSYGTSGSGNIQYF. The CDR3 coding sequence is TGTGCCAGCAGCTACGGGACTAGCGGGAGCGGAAACATTCAGTACTTC.

The J gene is TRBJ1-2, the V gene TRBV14; D gene unclear. The germline gives CDR1 SGHDN, CDR2 FVKESK. CDR3 length equals 13 residues. Trimming left V 6 bases short and J 8 bases short, with 16 bases between. The CDR3 is CASSLGSGGGYTF. Written as DNA, the CDR3 is TGTGCCAGCAGTCTCGGTTCCGGTGGGGGCTACACCTTC.

V and J are TRBV11-2 and TRBJ2-1, with 8 bases aligning to TRBD2. CDR1 and CDR2 from the germline V gene are SGHAT and FQNNGV. V lost 5 bases to trimming and J lost 2 bases; unmatched junction nucleotides: 5. This CDR3 is 15 amino acids long. The CDR3 DNA reads as TGTGCCAGCAGCCTCTTAGCGGGACCCTACAATGAGCAGTTCTTC. Its translation: CASSLLAGPYNEQFF.

The chain links TRBV5-1 to TRBJ2-2; D remains ambiguous. The germline V and J ends were trimmed by 0 bases and 0 bases, with 12 bases remaining between them. This CDR3 is 17 amino acids long. The germline V gene has CDR1 SGHRS and CDR2 YFSETQ. CDR3: CASSLEGRSTNTGELFF. CDR3 nucleotides: TGCGCCAGCAGCTTGGAAGGCAGGAGCACGAACACCGGGGAGCTGTTTTTT.

The chain combines TRBV3-1 (or the pseudogene TRBV3-2) with TRBJ1-5; D gene ambiguous. Trimming pared 1 base from V and 5 bases from J, leaving 9 bases between. This CDR3 is built from 14 residues. Germline-derived CDR1 and CDR2 are LGHDT and YNNKEL (reference sequence). CDR3 in DNA: TGTGCCAGCAGCCAAGCTGGAAATCATCAGCCCCAGCATTTT. Amino acids: CASSQAGNHQPQHF.

This chain uses TRBV7-8 with TRBJ1-5; D unclear. Trimming cost V 0 bases and J 5 bases, with 8 bases left between them. The CDR3 is made up of 14 amino acids. Germline CDR1 SGHVS, CDR2 FQNEAQ. CDR3 region: CASSLAGSDQPQHF. The DNA for the CDR3 is TGTGCCAGCAGCTTAGCAGGGTCGGATCAGCCCCAGCATTTT.

The chain's CDR3 is CASSDPSPGVANEQFF. The DNA for the CDR3 is TGTGCCAGCAGCGACCCCTCACCCGGCGTCGCCAATGAGCAGTTCTTC. The chain recombines TRBV7-9 with TRBJ2-1, with D unclear. This CDR3 has 16 residues. V gave up 5 bases and J gave up 6 bases, with 20 bases separating them. From germline, CDR1 is SEHNR and CDR2 FQNEAQ (reference sequence).

The V and J genes are TRBV6-5 and TRBJ1-1; D ambiguous. In germline, CDR1 is MNHEY, CDR2 SVGAGI. The CDR3 runs to 14 residues. Between the trimmed V and J ends, which lost 7 bases and 0 bases, there was a span of 12 bases. The CDR3 region is CASNPTRMNTEAFF. The CDR3 coding sequence is TGTGCCAGCAATCCGACAAGGATGAACACTGAAGCTTTCTTT.

The V and J genes are TRBV30 and TRBJ2-2; unclear D gene. Germline CDR1 reads GTSNPN; CDR2 reads SVGIG (reference sequence). This CDR3 is built from 14 residues. V gave up 0 bases and J gave up 4 bases, with 9 bases separating them. CDR3 in DNA: TGTGCCTGGAGTGTTCAAGGGTCCACCGGGGAGCTGTTTTTT. As protein: CAWSVQGSTGELFF.

The rearrangement links TRBV5-4 to TRBJ2-1; 7 bases agree with TRBD1. V was pared by 5 bases and J by 2 bases, with 4 bases of the junction left unmatched. CDR1 is SGHNT, CDR2 YYREEE, per germline (reference sequence). CDR3 size: 14 residues. The CDR3 coding sequence is TGTGCCAGCAGACCGACAGGGCCCTACAATGAGCAGTTCTTC. Translation gives CASRPTGPYNEQFF.

The J gene is TRBJ2-5, the V gene TRBV18; no definite D call. Germline CDR1 KGHSH, CDR2 LQKENI. There are 12 residues in the CDR3. V was trimmed by 5 bases and J by 5 bases, leaving 9 bases between them. CDR3: CASSKAGETQYF. The CDR3 coding sequence is TGTGCCAGCTCAAAGGCTGGGGAGACCCAGTACTTC. The full variable domain, its missing parts supplied by reference TRBV18 and TRBJ2-5, is NAGVMQNPRHLVRRRGQEARLRCSPMKGHSHVYWYRQLPEEGLKFMVYLQKENIIDESGMPKERFSAEFPKEGPSILRIQQVVRGDSAAYFCASSKAGETQYFGPGTRLLVL.

The chain is built from TRBV6-1 and TRBJ2-3, with D unresolved. V was cut by 1 base and J by 4 bases, with 9 bases left in between. There are 14 residues in the CDR3. Looked up from germline, CDR1 is MNHNS and CDR2 is SASEGT. The CDR3 here is CASSEVGSADTQYF. CDR3 DNA sequence: TGTGCCAGCAGTGAAGTGGGGTCAGCAGATACGCAGTATTTT.

V gene TRBV18 combines with J gene TRBJ1-5, with D unclear. Germline V gene lookup returns CDR1 KGHSH and CDR2 LQKENI. The CDR3 runs 13 residues. V shed 3 bases and J shed 3 bases, with 6 bases lying between them. The CDR3 here is CASSPDLNQPQHF. CDR3 DNA: TGTGCCAGCTCACCTGACCTCAATCAGCCCCAGCATTTT. Complete variable domain (other parts from reference TRBV18 and TRBJ1-5): NAGVMQNPRHLVRRRGQEARLRCSPMKGHSHVYWYRQLPEEGLKFMVYLQKENIIDESGMPKERFSAEFPKEGPSILRIQQVVRGDSAAYFCASSPDLNQPQHFGDGTRLSIL.

In DNA form, the CDR3 reads TGTGCCAGCAGTAAAAGGGCTAGCTCCTATAATTCACCCCTCCACTTT. This codes for CASSKRASSYNSPLHF. The chain combines TRBV28 with TRBJ1-6; D gene ambiguous. Per the germline V gene, CDR1 is MDHEN and CDR2 is SYDVKM. This CDR3 has 16 amino acids. With 5 bases removed from V and 0 bases from J, the gap between germline ends came to 11 bases. Variable domain in full (rest from reference TRBV28 and TRBJ1-6): DVKVTQSSRYLVKRTGEKVFLECVQDMDHENMFWYRQDPGLGLRLIYFSYDVKMKEKGDIPEGYSVSREKKERFSLILESASTNQTSMYLCASSKRASSYNSPLHFGNGTRLTVT.